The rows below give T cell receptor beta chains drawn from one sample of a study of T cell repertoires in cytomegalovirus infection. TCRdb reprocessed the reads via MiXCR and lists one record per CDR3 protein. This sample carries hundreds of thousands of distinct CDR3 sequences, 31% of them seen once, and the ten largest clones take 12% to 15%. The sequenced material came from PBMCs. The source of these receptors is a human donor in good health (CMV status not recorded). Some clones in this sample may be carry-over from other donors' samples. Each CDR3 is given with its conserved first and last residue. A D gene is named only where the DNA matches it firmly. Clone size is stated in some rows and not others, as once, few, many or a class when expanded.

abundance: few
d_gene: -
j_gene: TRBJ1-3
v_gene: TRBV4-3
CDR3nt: TGCGCCAGCAGCCAAGATTTCGGCAGCTCTGGAAACACCATATATTTT
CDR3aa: CASSQDFGSSGNTIYF

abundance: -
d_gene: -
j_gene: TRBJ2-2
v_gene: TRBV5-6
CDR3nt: TGTGCCAGCAGCTTGGTAGTCAGTCCCGGGGAGCTGTTTTTT
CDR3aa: CASSLVVSPGELFF

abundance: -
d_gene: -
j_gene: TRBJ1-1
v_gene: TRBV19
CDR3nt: TGTGCCAGTAGTATCAGAGGGGTAGGGACTGAAGCTTTCTTT
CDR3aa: CASSIRGVGTEAFF

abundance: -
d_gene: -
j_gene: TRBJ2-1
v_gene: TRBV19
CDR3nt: TGTGCCAGTAAGTTGAAGGGGCCCACCTACAATGAGCAGTTCTTC
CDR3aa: CASKLKGPTYNEQFF

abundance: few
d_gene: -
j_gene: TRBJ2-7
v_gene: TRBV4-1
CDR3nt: TGTGCCAGCAGCCAAGATGGGATGTTAAGGGAGCAGTACTTC
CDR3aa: CASSQDGMLREQYF

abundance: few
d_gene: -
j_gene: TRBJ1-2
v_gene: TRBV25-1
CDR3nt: TGTGCCAGCAGTGCGGCAGGGAATGGCTACACCTTC
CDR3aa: CASSAAGNGYTF

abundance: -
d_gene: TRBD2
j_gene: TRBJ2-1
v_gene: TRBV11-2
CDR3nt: TGTGCCAGCAGCTCTCAACTAGCGGGGTACGCCAATGAGCAGTTCTTC
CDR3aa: CASSSQLAGYANEQFF

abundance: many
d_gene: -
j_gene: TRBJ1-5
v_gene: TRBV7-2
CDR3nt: TGTGCCAGCAGCTTAACGAAGGGTGATCAGCCCCAGCATTTT
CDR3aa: CASSLTKGDQPQHF

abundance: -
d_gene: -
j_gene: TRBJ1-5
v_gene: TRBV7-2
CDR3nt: TGTGCCAGCAGCCCAGGGACTCCTGATCAGCCCCAGCATTTT
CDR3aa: CASSPGTPDQPQHF

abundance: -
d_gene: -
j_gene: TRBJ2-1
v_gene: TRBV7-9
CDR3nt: TGTGCCAGCAGCCAAAGGGGTTCCGCGGATCGTGAGCATTTCTTC
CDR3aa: CASSQRGSADREHFF

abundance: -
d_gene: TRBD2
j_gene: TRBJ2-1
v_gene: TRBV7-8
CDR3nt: TGTGCCAGCACCAGTCAGGGACTAGTCTACAATGAGCAGTTCTTC
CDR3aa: CASTSQGLVYNEQFF

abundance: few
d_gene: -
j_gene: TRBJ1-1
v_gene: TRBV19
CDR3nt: TGTGCCGCCGGGGACGGGGTAGGCACTGAAGCTTTCTTT
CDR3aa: CAAGDGVGTEAFF

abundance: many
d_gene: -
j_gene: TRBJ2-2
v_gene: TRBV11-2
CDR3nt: TGTGCCAGCAGCATGGGAGTCACCGGGGAGCTGTTTTTT
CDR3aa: CASSMGVTGELFF

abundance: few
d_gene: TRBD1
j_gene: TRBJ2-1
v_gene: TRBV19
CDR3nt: TGTGCCAGTAGCCAACAGGGGTCAACCTACAATGAGCAGTTCTTC
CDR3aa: CASSQQGSTYNEQFF

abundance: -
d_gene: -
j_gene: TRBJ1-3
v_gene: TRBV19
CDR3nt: TGTGCCACCGCAACGAGGCAGAGCCGCTCTGGAAACACCATATATTTT
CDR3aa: CATATRQSRSGNTIYF

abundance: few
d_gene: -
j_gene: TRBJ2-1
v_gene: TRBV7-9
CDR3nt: TGTGCCAGCAGCCTATTCGACAACTACAATGAGCAGTTCTTC
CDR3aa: CASSLFDNYNEQFF

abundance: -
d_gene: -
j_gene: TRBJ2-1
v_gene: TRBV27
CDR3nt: TGTGCCAGCAGTTTAGGTCAGGGGTTGGATGAGCAGTTCTTC
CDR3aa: CASSLGQGLDEQFF

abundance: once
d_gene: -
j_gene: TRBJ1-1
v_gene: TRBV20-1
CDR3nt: TGCAGTGCTAGGTGGGGGGCCGGTAACACTGAAGCTTTCTTT
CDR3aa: CSARWGAGNTEAFF

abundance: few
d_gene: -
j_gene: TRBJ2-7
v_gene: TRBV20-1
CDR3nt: TGCAGTGCTACGGACAGCAAGGATTCCTACGAGCAGTACTTC
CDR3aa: CSATDSKDSYEQYF

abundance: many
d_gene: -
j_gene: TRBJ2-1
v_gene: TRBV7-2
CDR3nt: TGTGCCAGCAGCTTAGAGGCCAGGGATGAGCAGTTCTTC
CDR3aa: CASSLEARDEQFF

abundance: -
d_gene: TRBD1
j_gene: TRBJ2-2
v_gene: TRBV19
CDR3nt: TGTGCCAGTACTAACCGAGGGGCAGGGGGTACCGGGGAGCTGTTTTTT
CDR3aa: CASTNRGAGGTGELFF

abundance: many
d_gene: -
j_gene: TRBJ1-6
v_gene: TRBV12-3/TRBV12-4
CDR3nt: TGTGCCAGCAGTTCGCCGACAGGATATAATTCACCCCTCCACTTT
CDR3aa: CASSSPTGYNSPLHF

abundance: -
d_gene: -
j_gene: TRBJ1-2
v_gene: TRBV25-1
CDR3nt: TGTGCCAGCAGCGGGGGGCACTATGGCTACACCTTC
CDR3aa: CASSGGHYGYTF

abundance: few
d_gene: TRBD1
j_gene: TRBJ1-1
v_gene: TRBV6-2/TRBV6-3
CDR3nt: TGTGCCAGCAGTTACTCAATATACGGGACAGGATATGAAGCTTTCTTT
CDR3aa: CASSYSIYGTGYEAFF

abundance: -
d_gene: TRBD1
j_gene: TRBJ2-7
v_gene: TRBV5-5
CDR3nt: TGTGCCAGCAGTCAAAGGACAGGGAACGAGCAGTACTTC
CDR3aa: CASSQRTGNEQYF

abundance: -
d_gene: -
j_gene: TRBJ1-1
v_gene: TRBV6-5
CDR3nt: TGTGCCAGCAGTTACTTGGGGGGGGCGAACACTGAAGCTTTCTTT
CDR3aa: CASSYLGGANTEAFF

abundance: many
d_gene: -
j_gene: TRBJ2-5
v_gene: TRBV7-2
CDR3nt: TGTGCCAGCAGCTTAAGGCCCGGGTCGGAGACCCAGTACTTC
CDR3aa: CASSLRPGSETQYF

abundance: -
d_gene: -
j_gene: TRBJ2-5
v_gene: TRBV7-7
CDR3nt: TGTGCCAGCAGCTTACATGGGGCAGCTGGGGAGACCCAGTACTTC
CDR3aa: CASSLHGAAGETQYF

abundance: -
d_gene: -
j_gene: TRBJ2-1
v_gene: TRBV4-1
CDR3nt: TGCGCCAGCAGCCAAGGGGATTCACTGAACCTCTACAATGAGCAGTTCTTC
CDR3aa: CASSQGDSLNLYNEQFF